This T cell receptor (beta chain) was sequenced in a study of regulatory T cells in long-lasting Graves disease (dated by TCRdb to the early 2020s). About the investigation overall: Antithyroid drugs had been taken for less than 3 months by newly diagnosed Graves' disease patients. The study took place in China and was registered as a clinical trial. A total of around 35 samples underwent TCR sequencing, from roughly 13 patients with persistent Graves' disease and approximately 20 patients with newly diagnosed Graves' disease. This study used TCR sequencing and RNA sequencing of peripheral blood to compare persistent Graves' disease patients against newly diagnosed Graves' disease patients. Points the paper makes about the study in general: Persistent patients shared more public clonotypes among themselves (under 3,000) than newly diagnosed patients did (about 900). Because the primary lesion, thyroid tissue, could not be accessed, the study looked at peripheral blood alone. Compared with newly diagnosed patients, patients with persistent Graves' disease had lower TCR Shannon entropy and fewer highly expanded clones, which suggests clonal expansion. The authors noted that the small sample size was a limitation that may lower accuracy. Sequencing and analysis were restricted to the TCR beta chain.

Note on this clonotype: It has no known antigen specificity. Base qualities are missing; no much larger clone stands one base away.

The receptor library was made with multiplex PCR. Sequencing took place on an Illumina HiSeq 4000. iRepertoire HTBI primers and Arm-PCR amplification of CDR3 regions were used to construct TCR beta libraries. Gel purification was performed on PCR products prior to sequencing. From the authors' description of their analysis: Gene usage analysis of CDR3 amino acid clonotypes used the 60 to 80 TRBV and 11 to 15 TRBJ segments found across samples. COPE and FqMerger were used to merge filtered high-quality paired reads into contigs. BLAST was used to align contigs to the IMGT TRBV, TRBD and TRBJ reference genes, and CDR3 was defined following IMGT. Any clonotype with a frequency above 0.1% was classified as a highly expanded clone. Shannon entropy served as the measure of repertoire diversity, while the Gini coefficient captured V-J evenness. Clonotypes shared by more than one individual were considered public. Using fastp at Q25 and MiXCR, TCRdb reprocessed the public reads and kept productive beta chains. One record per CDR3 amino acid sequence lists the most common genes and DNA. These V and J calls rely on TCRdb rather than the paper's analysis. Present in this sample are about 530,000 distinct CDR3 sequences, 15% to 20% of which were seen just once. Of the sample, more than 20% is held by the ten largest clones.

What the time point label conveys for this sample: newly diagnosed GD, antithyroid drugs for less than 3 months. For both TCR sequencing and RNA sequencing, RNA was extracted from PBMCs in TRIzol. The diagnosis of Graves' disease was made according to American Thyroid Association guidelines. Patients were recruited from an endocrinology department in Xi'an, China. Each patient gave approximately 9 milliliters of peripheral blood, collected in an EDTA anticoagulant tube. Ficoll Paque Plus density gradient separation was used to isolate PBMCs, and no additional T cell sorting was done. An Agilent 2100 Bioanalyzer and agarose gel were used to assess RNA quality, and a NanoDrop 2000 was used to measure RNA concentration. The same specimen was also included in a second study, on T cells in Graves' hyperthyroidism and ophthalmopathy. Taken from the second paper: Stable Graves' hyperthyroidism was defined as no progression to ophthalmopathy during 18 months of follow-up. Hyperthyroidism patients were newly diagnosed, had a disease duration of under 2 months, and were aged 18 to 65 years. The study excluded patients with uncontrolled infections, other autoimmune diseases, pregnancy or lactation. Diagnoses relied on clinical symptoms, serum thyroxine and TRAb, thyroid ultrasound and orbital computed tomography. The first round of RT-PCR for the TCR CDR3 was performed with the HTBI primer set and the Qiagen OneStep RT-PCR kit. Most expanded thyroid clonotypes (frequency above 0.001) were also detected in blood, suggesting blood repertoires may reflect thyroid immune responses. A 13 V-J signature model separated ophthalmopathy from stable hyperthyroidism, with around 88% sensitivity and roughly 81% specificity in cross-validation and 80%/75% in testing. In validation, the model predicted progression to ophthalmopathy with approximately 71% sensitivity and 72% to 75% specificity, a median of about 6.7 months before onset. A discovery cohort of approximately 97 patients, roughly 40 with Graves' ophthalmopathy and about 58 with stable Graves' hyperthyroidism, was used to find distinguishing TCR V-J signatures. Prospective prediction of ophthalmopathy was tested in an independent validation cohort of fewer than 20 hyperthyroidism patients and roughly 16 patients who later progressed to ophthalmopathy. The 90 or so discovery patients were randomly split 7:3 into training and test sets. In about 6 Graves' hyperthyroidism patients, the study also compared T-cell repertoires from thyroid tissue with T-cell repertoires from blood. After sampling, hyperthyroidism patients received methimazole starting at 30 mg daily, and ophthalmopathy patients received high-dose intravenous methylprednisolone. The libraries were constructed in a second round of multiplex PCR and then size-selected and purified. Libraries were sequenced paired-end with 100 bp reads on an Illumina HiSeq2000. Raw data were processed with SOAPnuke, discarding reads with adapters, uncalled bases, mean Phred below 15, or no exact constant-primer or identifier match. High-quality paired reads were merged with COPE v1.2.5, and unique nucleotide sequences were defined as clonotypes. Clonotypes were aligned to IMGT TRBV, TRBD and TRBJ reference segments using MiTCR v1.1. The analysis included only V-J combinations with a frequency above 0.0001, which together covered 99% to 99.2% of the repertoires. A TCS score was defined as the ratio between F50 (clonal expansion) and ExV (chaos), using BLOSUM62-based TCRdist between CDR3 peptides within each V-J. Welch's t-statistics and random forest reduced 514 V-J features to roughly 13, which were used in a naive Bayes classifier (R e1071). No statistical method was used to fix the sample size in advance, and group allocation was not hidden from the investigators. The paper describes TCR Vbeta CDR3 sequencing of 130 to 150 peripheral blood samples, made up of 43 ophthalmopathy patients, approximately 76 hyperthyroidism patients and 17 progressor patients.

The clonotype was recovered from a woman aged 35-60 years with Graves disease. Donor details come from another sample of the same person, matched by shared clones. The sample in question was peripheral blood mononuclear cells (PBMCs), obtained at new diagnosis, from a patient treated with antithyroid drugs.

The bases are TGTGCCAGCACCGCGGGACTAGCGGGGGCCCATGAGCAGTTCTTC. It encodes CASTAGLAGAHEQFF. In this chain, TRBV12-3 or TRBV12-4 is recombined with TRBJ2-3; 14 nucleotides in the junction match TRBD2. The J call may be wrong; the DNA end is better matched by TRBJ2-1. From the cysteine up to the phenylalanine, the CDR3 has a length of 15 residues. The only DNA kept is the CDR3, 45 bases in frame from the first base.